The entry that follows covers one TCR beta chain sequence. This sample is part of a study of cytomegalovirus exposure and HLA in healthy donors. The repertoire was sequenced with immunoSEQ multiplex PCR; TCRdb's copy has only in-frame clones and lacks some. The table has under 110,000 clones, about 85% seen once. The V gene's germline CDR1 is SEHNR and CDR2 FQNEAQ (reference sequence). This CDR3 region has 16 residues. The J segment lost 7 bases and the V segment lost 5 bases, leaving 12 bases of the junction unmatched. This sequence originates from a woman under 30 in good health and CMV-seropositive. The specimen sequenced was PBMCs. The chain carries TRBV7-9 and TRBJ2-2, with TRBD2 matching over 8 bases. CDR3 DNA sequence: TGTGCCAGCAGCGTAGAGGGACGGGGGGGCATCGGGGAGCTGTTTTTT. The encoded protein is CASSVEGRGGIGELFF.